The table lists the clone carrying this TCR beta chain with a few counts. Its antigen is unknown. This specimen belongs to a study of cytomegalovirus exposure and HLA in healthy donors. PCR employed 60 Vbeta and 13 Jbeta primers. The table came from immunoSEQ multiplex PCR; TCRdb's copy has only in-frame clones and leaves some out. The table includes approximately 70,000 clones, about 77% detected once. Germline CDR1 and CDR2: SGDLS and YYNGEE. The CDR3 is 13 residues long. The V end lost 4 bases, the J end lost 4 bases, and 9 bases lay between the germline ends. The study's findings and limits: The study had only CMV serostatus as immune exposure information. At a 0.05 false discovery rate, a later analysis found around 17,000 TCR beta sequences to be associated with HLA alleles. Likely technical artifact: a cluster of highly shared sequence variants.

This sequence was found in a middle-aged man in good health and CMV-seronegative. The chain employs TRBV9 and TRBJ1-3; D remains unclear. Sequenced: PBMCs. The DNA of the CDR3 is TGTGCCAGCAGCCGTATCGTCGGAAACACCATATATTTT. Translation: CASSRIVGNTIYF.